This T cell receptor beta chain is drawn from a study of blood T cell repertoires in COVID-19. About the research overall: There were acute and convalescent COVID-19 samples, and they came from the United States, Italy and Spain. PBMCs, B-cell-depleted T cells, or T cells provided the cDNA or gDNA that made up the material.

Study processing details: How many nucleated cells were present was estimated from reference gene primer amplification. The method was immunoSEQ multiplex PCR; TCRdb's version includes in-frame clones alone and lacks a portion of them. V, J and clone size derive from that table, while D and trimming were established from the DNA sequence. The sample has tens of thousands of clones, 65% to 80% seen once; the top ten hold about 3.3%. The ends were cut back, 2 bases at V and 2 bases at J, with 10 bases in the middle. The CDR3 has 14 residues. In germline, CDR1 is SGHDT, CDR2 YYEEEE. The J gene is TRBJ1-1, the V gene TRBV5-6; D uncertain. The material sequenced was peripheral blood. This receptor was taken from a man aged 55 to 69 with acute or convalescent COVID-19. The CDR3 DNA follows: TGTGCCAGCAGCTTCAAACACGATAACACTGAAGCTTTCTTT. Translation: CASSFKHDNTEAFF.